This T cell receptor beta chain was documented in a study of prognosis after radiotherapy for stage I lung cancer. General study results and limits: Patients with metastases reportedly showed TRBV and TRBJ gene usage that differed from patients without metastases. Where distant metastases developed, patients had lower Shannon entropy after stereotactic body radiation therapy.

Multiplex PCR in two rounds served to amplify TCR beta CDR3 from genomic DNA. Used in first-round PCR were primers specific to each TRBV and TRBJ gene. Universal primers drove the second round of PCR amplification. Each CDR3 protein is one row after TCRdb ran MiXCR on the multiplex PCR reads. Of 9,500 to 13,000 distinct CDR3 sequences in the sample, around 55% were seen once. In the case of this clonotype: Its antigen is currently unknown.

Collection of peripheral blood, in a volume of 5.5 to 7.5 milliliters, was performed at each of two time points. Germline V lookup: CDR1 DFQATT, CDR2 SNEGSKA (reference sequence). V trimming: 5 bases; J trimming: 3 bases; junction bases outside the gene matches: 5. This CDR3 region has 15 residues. The rearrangement joins TRBV20-1 to TRBJ2-3, with 13 bases lining up with TRBD2. The receptor's source is a donor aged 50 or older with non-small cell lung cancer. The sample in question was PBMCs, obtained before or after stereotactic body radiation therapy (not recorded which). The CDR3 spells CSAPKTSGRTDTQYF. In DNA, the CDR3 is TGCAGTGCTCCGAAGACTAGCGGGAGGACAGATACGCAGTATTTT.